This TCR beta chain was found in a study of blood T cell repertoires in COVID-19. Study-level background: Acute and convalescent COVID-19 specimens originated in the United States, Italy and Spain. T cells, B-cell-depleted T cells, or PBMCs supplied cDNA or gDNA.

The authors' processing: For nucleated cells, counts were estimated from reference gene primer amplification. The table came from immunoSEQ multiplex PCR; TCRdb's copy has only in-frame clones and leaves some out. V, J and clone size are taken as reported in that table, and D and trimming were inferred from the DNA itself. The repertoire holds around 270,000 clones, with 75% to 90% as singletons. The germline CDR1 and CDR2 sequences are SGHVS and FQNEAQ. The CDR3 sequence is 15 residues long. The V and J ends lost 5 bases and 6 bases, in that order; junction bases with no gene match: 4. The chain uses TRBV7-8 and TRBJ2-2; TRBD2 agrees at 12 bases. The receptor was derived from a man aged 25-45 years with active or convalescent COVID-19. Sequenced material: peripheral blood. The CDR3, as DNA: TGTGCCAGCAGCCGTACTAGCGGGGGGTCCGGGGAGCTGTTTTTT. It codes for CASSRTSGGSGELFF.